Here is one T cell receptor (beta chain) with its context. The data were obtained in a study of blood T cell repertoires in COVID-19. Study background: Samples taken during acute and convalescent COVID-19 were collected in the United States, Italy and Spain. The cDNA or gDNA used as material had been derived from T cells, B-cell-depleted T cells, or PBMCs.

The V and J ends lost 0 bases and 8 bases respectively, with 11 bases between them. Germline assignment: CDR1 GTSNPN and CDR2 SVGIG (reference sequence). The CDR3 has 14 amino acids. In the study's own analysis: Amplification from reference gene primers served as the basis for estimated nucleated cell counts. This table comes from immunoSEQ multiplex PCR, and its TCRdb copy is limited to in-frame clones, with some not included. That table is the source of V, J and clone size, and D and trimming were worked out from the DNA. The sample has some 350,000 clones; 65% to 85% are singletons. The source is a man aged 25 to 45 with active or convalescent COVID-19. Source material: peripheral blood. The chain joins TRBV30 to TRBJ1-6; the D is unclear. CDR3 sequence reads: CAWSVGSEDSPLHF. The CDR3 coding sequence is TGTGCCTGGAGTGTAGGGTCGGAGGATTCACCCCTCCACTTT.